This TCR beta chain was observed in a study of shared clonotypes between healthy human individuals. Whole-study results and caveats: When compared with the clonotypes that were shared by all four sorted-subset donors, the non-shared clonotypes turned out to have lower generation probabilities.

Deep-level running was used for the assay. The data were produced by immunoSEQ multiplex PCR, yet TCRdb's version contains in-frame clones alone and is incomplete. The sample has 1,500,000 or so clones, approximately 98.5% seen once; the top ten hold approximately 0.4%. Germline values: CDR1 KGHSH, CDR2 LQKENI. V dropped 1 base and J dropped 6; count of bases not matched to a gene: 9. The CDR3 is 16 residues long. Points on this clone: Its antigen is unidentified.

J is TRBJ2-3 and V is TRBV18, with 8 bases identical to TRBD2. The clonotype was recovered from a young man in good health. The sample comprised naive CD4+ T cells sorted from blood. The sample's subset: CD45RA+ positively selected. The DNA for the CDR3 is TGTGCCAGCTCACCACTCCAAACGAGCGGGAGCGATACGCAGTATTTT. Amino acids: CASSPLQTSGSDTQYF.